The clone carrying this TCR beta chain has a single count. The germline V gene encodes CDR1 SGHAT and CDR2 FQNNGV. With 4 bases clipped from V and 9 bases from J, the junction kept 6 bases outside the gene matches. The CDR3 has 14 residues. The sample originates from a study of cytomegalovirus exposure and HLA in healthy donors. TCRdb keeps only in-frame clones here, not all; method: immunoSEQ multiplex PCR. The sample consists of 300,000 to 450,000 clones, about nine tenths of them appearing once. J is TRBJ2-1 and V is TRBV11-2; 10 bases map to TRBD1. This sequence was found in a woman aged 18-29 years in good health and CMV-seronegative. The sequencing sample was made of PBMCs. The CDR3 nucleotides read TGTGCCAGCAGCTGGGGGACAGGGGACAGTGAGCAGTTCTTC. Protein product: CASSWGTGDSEQFF.